A selection of T cell receptor beta chains follows, all from one sample in a study of blood T cell dynamics during melanoma immunotherapy. Repertoires were generated with immunoSEQ multiplex PCR, while TCRdb's copy carries only in-frame clones and drops some. The data contain more than 10,000 clones, approximately 80% of them singletons. This specimen consisted of blood, obtained from a patient treated with checkpoint blockade. The receptor set was obtained from a human donor with melanoma. Both conserved end residues are trimmed from each CDR3.

V: TRBV28
CDR3: ASSVAGGSNQPQH

V: TRBV7-9
CDR3: ASSPRTGGPKETQY

V: TRBV5-1
CDR3: ASSLRPDSDNSPLH

V: TRBV7-2
CDR3: ASSPRSGRAQETQY

V: TRBV29-1
CDR3: SAGTYEQY

V: TRBV7-9
CDR3: ASSLAGARTRETQY

V: TRBV4-3
CDR3: ASSQGSLAGPYNEQF

V: TRBV4-1
CDR3: ASSPDHVMLAQH

V: TRBV4-1
CDR3: ASSLQGNTIY

V: TRBV7-8
CDR3: ASSFAGYTEAF

V: TRBV10-3
CDR3: AISESNRGPYNTEAF

V: TRBV19
CDR3: ASSMGRQVSNQPQH

V: TRBV5-8
CDR3: ASSTGVKKTQY

V: TRBV18
CDR3: ASSPRYREGETQY

V: TRBV27
CDR3: ASSFDRGIGDTQY

V: TRBV28
CDR3: ASSFAGVGGEQF

V: TRBV30
CDR3: AWRATSGSFYEQY

V: TRBV6-6
CDR3: ASSPGLGSSYEQY

V: TRBV5-1
CDR3: ASSRSPDSPLH

V: TRBV15
CDR3: ATSSPGTGVSNYGYT

V: TRBV5-1
CDR3: ASSDTAGQGRTEAF

V: TRBV2
CDR3: ASSVGPPGGLF

V: TRBV5-1
CDR3: ASSRLGSRGYT

V: TRBV10-2
CDR3: ASSEYGGAYEQY

V: TRBV6-6
CDR3: ASRDQGWSEKLF

V: TRBV6-4
CDR3: ASSASENTEAF

V: TRBV5-1
CDR3: ASSLDSPTDTQY

V: TRBV7-2
CDR3: ASSLVGTDFYNEQF

V: TRBV11-3
CDR3: ASSPTLPTSGSYEQY

V: TRBV28
CDR3: ASSSVGSGANVLT

V: TRBV30
CDR3: AWSPATGTGYT

V: TRBV2
CDR3: ASRRGLQGELF

V: TRBV28
CDR3: ASSLGGRVPGWPLH